The clone carrying this TCR beta chain was found a few times. This CDR3 region has 14 residues. Germline trimming cut 8 bases from V and 7 bases from J; bases unmatched to any gene: 11. Germline V gives CDR1 MNHEY, CDR2 SMNVEV (reference sequence). Samples came from axillary lymph nodes draining the breast cancer. The data belong to a study of breast tumors, draining lymph nodes, adjacent tissues. One entry per CDR3 protein results from TCRdb running MiXCR on the multiplex PCR reads. The repertoire includes approximately 140,000 distinct CDR3 sequences, about 33% of them detected once, and 2% to 2.5% sits in the top ten.

The TCR comes from a female donor with breast cancer. Some clones in this sample may be carry-over from other donors' samples. The J gene is TRBJ2-1, the V gene TRBV27; TRBD1 matches at 7 bases. The specimen sequenced was axillary lymph node tissue. The CDR3 here is CASALPGTANEQFF. CDR3 DNA: TGTGCCAGCGCTCTCCCCGGGACAGCAAATGAGCAGTTCTTC.